Below are 16 T cell receptor beta chains sequenced from a single sample in a study of T cell responses to AZD1222 COVID-19 vaccine. Profiled with immunoSEQ multiplex PCR; TCRdb holds only in-frame clones, not every one. The sample has roughly 96,000 clones, around 87% seen once; the top ten hold about 3%. Sequencing used peripheral blood, obtained on day 0 of AZD1222 vaccination. The receptors here all came from an adult in good health.

V is TRBV19 and J is TRBJ2-3; D remains ambiguous. The V gene's germline CDR1 is LNHDA and CDR2 SQIVND (reference sequence). V gave up 3 bases and J gave up 4 bases, with 5 bases separating them. The CDR3 extends over 12 amino acids. Here the CDR3 DNA reads TGTGCCAGTAGTATCGCGGCAGATACGCAGTATTTT. Translated, it gives CASSIAADTQYF.

For the CDR3, the DNA is TGTGCCAGCAGCTTAAATATCGGAGGGGGTCGTGGGGAGCTGTTTTTT. Translating it yields CASSLNIGGGRGELFF. The rearrangement links TRBV7-3 to TRBJ2-2; tentatively, D is TRBD1 or TRBD2 (6 bases each). V was pared by 1 base and J by 8 bases, with 17 bases between. Germline V gene sequence: CDR1 SGHTA, CDR2 FQGTGA. This CDR3 has 16 amino acids.

This clone was detected a few times. The genes are TRBV15 and TRBJ1-3; D ambiguous. V lost 0 bases to trimming and J lost 0 bases, with 6 bases between them. Germline V gene lookup returns CDR1 LNHNV and CDR2 YYDKDF (reference sequence). The CDR3 runs 15 residues. CDR3 in amino acids: CATSRDRSSGNTIYF. The CDR3 DNA reads as TGTGCCACCAGCAGAGATCGGAGCTCTGGAAACACCATATATTTT.

DNA of the CDR3: TGTGCCAGCAGTTTATACGGCGCCACCGGGGAGCTGTTTTTT. It encodes CASSLYGATGELFF. The chain has TRBV27 and TRBJ2-2; D remains unclear. This CDR3 has 14 residues. Germline V CDR1 and CDR2: MNHEY, SMNVEV (reference sequence). The V and J ends lost 1 base and 4 bases respectively, with 7 bases between them.

In DNA, the CDR3 is TGTGCCAGCAGTGCCCGAAGACAGGGGGAGACTAATGAAAAACTGTTTTTT. Its translation: CASSARRQGETNEKLFF. This chain joins TRBV6-1 and TRBJ1-4; 9 bases align to TRBD1. V was clipped by 4 bases and J by 2 bases; unmatched bases: 8. This CDR3 region has 17 residues. Germline CDR1 is MNHNS and CDR2 is SASEGT.

V is TRBV4-2 and J is TRBJ2-5; 13 nucleotides agree with TRBD2. J was trimmed by 5 bases and V by 0 bases; bases with no gene match: 3. The germline V gene encodes CDR1 LGHNA and CDR2 YNFKEQ. CDR3 length equals 16 residues. The CDR3 protein is CASSQETSGRVETQYF. The CDR3 DNA follows: TGTGCCAGCAGCCAAGAAACTAGCGGGAGGGTTGAGACCCAGTACTTC.

The chain has TRBV7-2 and TRBJ2-7; 10 bases agree with TRBD2. V gave up 2 bases and J gave up 6 bases; unmatched junction bases: 7. The CDR3 loop spans 15 amino acids. The germline V gene encodes CDR1 SGHTA and CDR2 FQGNSA. The CDR3: CASSLSQREGLEQYF. The CDR3 coding sequence is TGTGCCAGCAGCTTATCACAGCGGGAGGGCCTCGAGCAGTACTTC.

This chain links TRBV15 with TRBJ2-7; 12 nucleotides align to TRBD1. With 5 bases clipped from V and 6 bases from J, the junction kept 8 bases outside the gene matches. Looked up from germline, CDR1 is LNHNV and CDR2 is YYDKDF (reference sequence). The CDR3 has 15 residues. The CDR3: CATSSTGTGGREQYF. The DNA of the CDR3 is TGTGCCACCAGCTCCACCGGGACAGGGGGCCGCGAGCAGTACTTC.

The gene calls are TRBV7-3 and TRBJ2-3; 8 bases line up with TRBD2. V gave up 2 bases and J gave up 4 bases; unmatched junction bases: 8. The CDR3 extends over 16 amino acids. In germline, CDR1 is SGHTA, CDR2 FQGTGA. CDR3 loop: CASSLYWTSTADTQYF. CDR3 nucleotide sequence: TGTGCCAGCAGCTTATATTGGACTAGCACCGCAGATACGCAGTATTTT.

V and J are TRBV19 and TRBJ1-2; D ambiguous. CDR3 length: 15 residues. V was cut by 0 bases and J by 3 bases, with 11 bases left in between. Germline V gives CDR1 LNHDA, CDR2 SQIVND (reference sequence). Written as DNA, the CDR3 is TGTGCCAGTAGTATAGAGGACGGAGCGGACTATGGCTACACCTTC. Its translation: CASSIEDGADYGYTF.

With respect to this clone: One end of the junction is discordant with germline, which a read error may explain. The chain uses TRBV7-9 and TRBJ2-5; TRBD1 matches at 7 bases. Germline V gene sequence: CDR1 SEHNR, CDR2 FQNEAQ (reference sequence). This CDR3 comprises 13 residues. CDR3 sequence: CASSFRQGEVRNF. CDR3 DNA: TGTGCCAGCAGCTTTAGACAGGGAGAAGTTCGGAACTTC.

This clone was seen only once. The chain links TRBV7-2 to TRBJ2-1; no clear D. The CDR3 consists of 13 residues. Germline V gives CDR1 SGHTA, CDR2 FQGNSA. Trimming cost V 3 bases and J 5 bases, with 8 bases left between them. CDR3 coding DNA: TGTGCCAGCAGCTTCCAGCAGCACAATGAGCAGTTCTTC. Its protein is CASSFQQHNEQFF.

The chain employs TRBV29-1 and TRBJ2-5; D uncertain. This CDR3 is 14 amino acids long. V dropped 4 bases and J dropped 4 bases, with 16 bases sitting between them. Germline-derived CDR1 and CDR2 are SQVTM and ANQGSEA. In DNA, the CDR3 is TGCAGCGTTGTCCTGGGGTTGGGTGGAGAGACCCAGTACTTC. This sequence encodes CSVVLGLGGETQYF.

By proportion, this clone is medium-sized. This specimen includes other DNA sequences encoding the same CDR3. The CDR3 nucleotides are TGTGCCAGCAGCCTGAACACCGGGGAGCTGTTTTTT. As protein: CASSLNTGELFF. This chain connects TRBV11-2 to TRBJ2-2; D remains ambiguous. The CDR3 has 12 amino acids. Trimming stripped 5 bases from V and 1 base from J, with 2 bases between. Germline CDR1 reads SGHAT; CDR2 reads FQNNGV.

In this sample, this clone turned up once. This chain joins TRBV19 and TRBJ1-2, with 11 bases identical to TRBD1. From germline, CDR1 is LNHDA and CDR2 SQIVND (reference sequence). V gave up 4 bases and J gave up 3 bases; unmatched junction bases: 4. This CDR3 comprises 15 residues. The CDR3 DNA follows: TGTGCCAGTAGTACCGGGGACAGGGGGGACTATGGCTACACCTTC. It specifies CASSTGDRGDYGYTF.

J is TRBJ1-2 and V is TRBV7-8; TRBD1 matches at 10 bases. With 2 bases clipped from V and 1 base from J, the junction kept 4 bases outside the gene matches. The CDR3 sequence is 16 residues long. Per the germline V gene, CDR1 is SGHVS and CDR2 is FQNEAQ. DNA of the CDR3: TGTGCCAGCAGCTTATACGGGACAGGGGATAACTATGGCTACACCTTC. This sequence encodes CASSLYGTGDNYGYTF.